The entry below describes one T cell receptor beta chain. In germline, CDR1 is SGDLS, CDR2 YYNGEE. The CDR3 is 15 residues long. The V gene lost 0 bases and the J gene lost 0 bases, with 10 bases spanning the gap. This record belongs to a study of patients and donors after allogeneic stem cell transplantation. TCRdb analysed the RT-PCR reads with MiXCR anew, one entry per CDR3 protein. The sample yields 150,000 to 250,000 distinct CDR3 sequences, roughly 40% seen once. The sequence was obtained from a human donor who was either an allogeneic HSCT recipient or a stem cell or donor lymphocyte infusion donor (not recorded which). It is not recorded whose cells these are; they may come from a transplant donor. This chain connects TRBV9 to TRBJ2-7; D is unresolved. The sequenced material came from blood, either unsorted or a sorted T cell fraction (not recorded which). The CDR3 region is CASSVGETTSYEQYF. CDR3 nucleotides: TGTGCCAGCAGCGTAGGGGAAACTACCTCCTACGAGCAGTACTTC.